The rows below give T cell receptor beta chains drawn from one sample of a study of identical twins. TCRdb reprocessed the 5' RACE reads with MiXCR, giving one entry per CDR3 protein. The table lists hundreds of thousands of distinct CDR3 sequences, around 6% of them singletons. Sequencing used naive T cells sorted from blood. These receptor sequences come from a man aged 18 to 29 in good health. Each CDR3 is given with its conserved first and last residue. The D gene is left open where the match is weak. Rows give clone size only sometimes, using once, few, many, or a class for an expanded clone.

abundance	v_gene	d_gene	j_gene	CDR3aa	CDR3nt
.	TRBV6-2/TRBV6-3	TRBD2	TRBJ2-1	CASSYSMSSGESSYNEQFF	TGTGCCAGCAGTTACTCGATGTCTAGCGGGGAGAGCTCCTACAATGAGCAGTTCTTC
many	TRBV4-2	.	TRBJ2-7	CASSLLSSDEQYF	TGTGCCAGCAGCCTTCTGTCGTCGGACGAGCAGTACTTC
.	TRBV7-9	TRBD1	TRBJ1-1	CASSFHTGGNTEAFF	TGTGCCAGCAGCTTCCACACAGGGGGTAACACTGAAGCTTTCTTT
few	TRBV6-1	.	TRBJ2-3	CASSVRGAHTQYF	TGTGCCAGCAGTGTTCGGGGAGCCCATACGCAGTATTTT
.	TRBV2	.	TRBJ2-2	CASSDGTGTGELFF	TGTGCCAGCAGCGACGGGACCGGCACCGGGGAGCTGTTTTTT
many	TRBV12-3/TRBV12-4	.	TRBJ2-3	CASSLSLPSTDTQYF	TGTGCCAGCAGTTTGAGCCTGCCTAGCACAGATACGCAGTATTTT
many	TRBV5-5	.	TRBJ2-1	CASSPPGGVGDNEQFF	TGTGCCAGCAGCCCCCCCGGAGGGGTTGGGGACAATGAGCAGTTCTTC
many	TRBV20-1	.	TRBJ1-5	CSARGPQPQHF	TGCAGTGCTAGAGGACCGCAGCCCCAGCATTTT
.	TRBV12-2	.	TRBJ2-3	CASRLGIRGAADTQYF	TGTGCAAGTCGCTTAGGAATTCGTGGGGCTGCAGATACGCAGTATTTT
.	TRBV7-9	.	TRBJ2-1	CASSLEQGFYHEQFF	TGTGCCAGCAGCTTAGAACAGGGATTTTACCATGAGCAGTTCTTC
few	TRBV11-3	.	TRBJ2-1	CASSPPVRVYNEQFF	TGTGCCAGCAGCCCCCCCGTTCGGGTCTACAATGAGCAGTTCTTC
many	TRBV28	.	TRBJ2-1	CASREQGGNEQFF	TGTGCCAGCAGAGAACAGGGTGGTAATGAGCAGTTCTTC
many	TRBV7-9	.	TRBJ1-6	CASTERLNSPLHF	TGTGCCAGCACCGAAAGGCTCAATTCACCCCTCCACTTT
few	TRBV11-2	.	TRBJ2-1	CASSSDYPSPYNEQFF	TGTGCCAGCAGCTCAGACTATCCATCCCCATACAATGAGCAGTTCTTC
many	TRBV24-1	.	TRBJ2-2	CATSAPSGTGELFF	TGTGCCACCAGTGCCCCGTCGGGGACCGGGGAGCTGTTTTTT
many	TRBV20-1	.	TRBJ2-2	CSARYSGGNAGELFF	TGCAGTGCTCGATATAGCGGAGGGAACGCCGGGGAGCTGTTTTTT
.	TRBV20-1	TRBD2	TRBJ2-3	CSARVGAGVRTDTQYF	TGCAGTGCTAGAGTTGGAGCGGGAGTTCGCACAGATACGCAGTATTTT
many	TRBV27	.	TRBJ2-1	CASSLSRGEQFF	TGTGCCAGCAGTTTATCGAGGGGTGAGCAGTTCTTC
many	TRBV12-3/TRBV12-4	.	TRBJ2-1	CASEGGDYEQFF	TGTGCCAGCGAGGGGGGAGACTATGAGCAGTTCTTC
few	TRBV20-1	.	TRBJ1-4	CSAGERFRGGEKLFF	TGCAGTGCTGGGGAAAGGTTCCGGGGGGGTGAAAAACTGTTTTTT
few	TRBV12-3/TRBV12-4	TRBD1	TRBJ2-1	CASSLQGAHEQFF	TGTGCCAGCAGCCTACAGGGGGCCCATGAGCAGTTCTTC
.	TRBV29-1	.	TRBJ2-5	CSVPGGLEETQYF	TGCAGCGTGCCTGGGGGGCTCGAGGAGACCCAGTACTTC
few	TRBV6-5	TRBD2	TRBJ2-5	CASSSASGRADQETQYF	TGTGCCAGCAGTTCCGCTAGCGGGAGGGCCGATCAAGAGACCCAGTACTTC
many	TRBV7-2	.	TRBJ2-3	CASSRSGPTQYF	TGTGCCAGCAGCCGATCGGGACCTACGCAGTATTTT
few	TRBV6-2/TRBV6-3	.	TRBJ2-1	CASSSSIAAFSYNEQFF	TGTGCCAGCAGTTCCTCCATAGCGGCGTTCTCCTACAATGAGCAGTTCTTC
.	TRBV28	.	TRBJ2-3	CASTGSGTDTQYF	TGTGCCAGCACGGGTAGCGGCACAGATACGCAGTATTTT
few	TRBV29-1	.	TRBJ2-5	CSVGTGSGHGTQYF	TGCAGCGTCGGGACGGGGTCAGGGCACGGGACCCAGTACTTC
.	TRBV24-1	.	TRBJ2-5	CATSDLSSDGGIPQETQYF	TGTGCCACCAGTGATTTGAGCTCCGACGGAGGGATCCCGCAAGAGACCCAGTACTTC
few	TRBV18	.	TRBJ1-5	CASSPREMGQPQHF	TGTGCCAGCTCACCAAGGGAAATGGGTCAGCCCCAGCATTTT
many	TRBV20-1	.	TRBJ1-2	CSARDPVAREGYGYTF	TGCAGTGCTAGAGATCCAGTAGCGCGTGAGGGGTATGGCTACACCTTC
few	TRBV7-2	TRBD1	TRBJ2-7	CASSPAQTGISSYEQYF	TGTGCCAGCAGCCCAGCGCAGACAGGGATCAGCTCCTACGAGCAGTACTTC
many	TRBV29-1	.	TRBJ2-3	CSALRGPDTQYF	TGCAGCGCGCTCCGTGGGCCTGATACGCAGTATTTT
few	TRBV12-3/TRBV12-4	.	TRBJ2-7	CASTATIYEQYF	TGTGCCAGCACCGCCACTATATACGAGCAGTACTTC
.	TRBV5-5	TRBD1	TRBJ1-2	CASSLDIGDRGYGYTF	TGTGCCAGCAGCTTGGATATTGGGGACAGGGGCTATGGCTACACCTTC